The 16 T cell receptor beta chains below all came from one sample that was sequenced in a study of T cell repertoires in cytomegalovirus infection. TCRdb itself ran the reads through MiXCR, one entry per CDR3 protein. The sample holds about 450,000 distinct CDR3 sequences, roughly a third seen once. The sample taken for sequencing was PBMCs. These receptors originate from a human donor in good health (CMV status not recorded). Some clones in this sample may be carry-over from other donors' samples.

The J gene is TRBJ2-2, the V gene TRBV2; 7 bases align to TRBD2. CDR1 is SNHLY and CDR2 is FYNNEI in the germline V gene. CDR3 length: 14 amino acids. The ends lost 10 bases at V and 0 bases at J; junction bases unmatched: 5. CDR3 nucleotides: TGTGCCACGGTGGGGGGGGCGAACACCGGGGAGCTGTTTTTT. It is translated as CATVGGANTGELFF.

V is TRBV12-3 or TRBV12-4 and J is TRBJ2-1; 10 bases line up with TRBD2. The CDR3 totals 14 residues. V lost 10 bases, J lost 7 bases, and 10 bases stayed unmatched. DNA of the CDR3: TGTGCCACTGACCAGCGGGGGGGCTTAAATGAGCAGTTCTTC. It specifies CATDQRGGLNEQFF.

The rearrangement uses TRBV4-3 and TRBJ1-5, with a possible D match to TRBD1 (5 bases). The length of the CDR3 is 15 residues. V lost 0 bases, J lost 7 bases, and 13 bases lay in between. CDR1 is LGHNA, CDR2 YSLEER, per germline. The CDR3 reads CASSQEAGRGQPQHF. The DNA of the CDR3 is TGCGCCAGCAGCCAAGAGGCAGGCCGGGGCCAGCCCCAGCATTTT.

This clonotype has a count of ten or more. The rearrangement links TRBV10-3 to TRBJ2-7; possibly TRBD1 or TRBD2 for D (5 bases each). The V end was cut by 10 bases, the J end by 2 bases, with 18 bases between. CDR1 is ENHRY, CDR2 SYGVKD, per germline. There are 14 residues in the CDR3. The CDR3 nucleotides are TGTGCCAGCGCCGGCCTGGGGGATGCCTACGAGCAGTACTTC. Protein: CASAGLGDAYEQYF.

This clonotype was picked up a small number of times. The V call is TRBV12-3 or TRBV12-4, the J call TRBJ1-4, with 7 bases lining up with TRBD1. Trimming cost V 5 bases and J 5 bases; bases outside gene matches: 8. The CDR3 totals 15 residues. The CDR3 spells CASSERTGSNEKLFF. CDR3 nucleotides: TGTGCCAGCAGTGAAAGGACAGGATCCAATGAAAAACTGTTTTTT.

For the CDR3, the DNA is TGTGCCAGTAGTATAGGACAGCCGGGCAATCAGCCCCAGCATTTT. Translation gives CASSIGQPGNQPQHF. The V call is TRBV19, the J call TRBJ1-5; a weak D match, TRBD1 (5 bases). The germline V gene has CDR1 LNHDA and CDR2 SQIVND (reference sequence). The CDR3 sequence is 15 residues long. V shed 1 base and J shed 2 bases, with 9 bases lying between them.

Comments on this clonotype: The junction departs from germline at one end; a sequencing error may be responsible. As DNA, the CDR3 is TGTGCAAGCAGTCGAGAGACAGTTCTGATGAATGAAAAACTGTTTTTT. Amino acid sequence: CASSRETVLMNEKLFF. The chain carries TRBV12-3 or TRBV12-4 and TRBJ1-4; a possible D gene is TRBD1 (5 bases). The CDR3 sequence is 16 residues long.

This clonotype has a handful of counts. The rearrangement links TRBV7-8 to TRBJ1-4, with unresolved D. Trimming took off 2 bases at V and 5 bases at J, with 6 bases between the two ends. This CDR3 is 13 amino acids long. The germline V gene encodes CDR1 SGHVS and CDR2 FQNEAQ. This chain's CDR3 is CASSLLGNEKLFF. CDR3 DNA sequence: TGTGCCAGCAGCTTACTCGGGAATGAAAAACTGTTTTTT.

The J gene is TRBJ2-2, the V gene TRBV7-9; 10 bases agree with TRBD1. Germline V gene lookup returns CDR1 SEHNR and CDR2 FQNEAQ (reference sequence). This CDR3 comprises 16 residues. The ends lost 3 bases at V and 2 bases at J; junction bases unmatched: 3. CDR3 protein: CASSFRQGANTGELFF. The CDR3, as DNA: TGTGCCAGCAGCTTTAGACAGGGGGCCAACACCGGGGAGCTGTTTTTT.

Notes on this clonotype: This likely comes from a read error, as the CDR3 has no conserved phenylalanine or tryptophan at its end. V usage is TRBV10-3 and J usage is TRBJ2-5; D is unclear. V lost 3 bases to trimming and J lost 4 bases, with 9 bases between them. This CDR3 region has 13 residues. Germline V gene lookup returns CDR1 ENHRY and CDR2 SYGVKD. The CDR3: CAISDPVRETQYL. CDR3 bases: TGTGCCATCAGTGACCCAGTTAGAGAGACCCAGTACTTA.

This clonotype was seen a single time. J is TRBJ2-2 and V is TRBV28; the match to TRBD1 covers 11 bases. CDR1 and CDR2 from the germline V gene are MDHEN and SYDVKM. The J segment lost 4 bases and the V segment lost 4 bases, leaving 14 bases of the junction unmatched. The CDR3 extends over 19 amino acids. The CDR3: CASSSPDRTGGGGTGELFF. The CDR3 bases are TGTGCCAGCAGTTCGCCCGACCGGACAGGGGGCGGTGGCACCGGGGAGCTGTTTTTT. Variable domain in full (rest from reference TRBV28 and TRBJ2-2): DVKVTQSSRYLVKRTGEKVFLECVQDMDHENMFWYRQDPGLGLRLIYFSYDVKMKEKGDIPEGYSVSREKKERFSLILESASTNQTSMYLCASSSPDRTGGGGTGELFFGEGSRLTVL.

This chain joins TRBV5-4 and TRBJ2-1, with 8 bases identical to TRBD2. J was trimmed by 4 bases and V by 4 bases; bases with no gene match: 10. Germline V gene lookup returns CDR1 SGHNT and CDR2 YYREEE (reference sequence). The CDR3 loop spans 16 amino acids. The CDR3 coding sequence is TGTGCCAGCAGCCTATCGCGGGGGGCCTGGTACAATGAGCAGTTCTTC. Protein sequence: CASSLSRGAWYNEQFF.

The chain employs TRBV18 and TRBJ2-1, with 8 bases aligning to TRBD1. Trimming cost V 8 bases and J 6 bases; bases outside gene matches: 9. This CDR3 has 14 amino acids. Per the germline V gene, CDR1 is KGHSH and CDR2 is LQKENI. The CDR3: CASLTGQGSNEQFF. The CDR3 nucleotides read TGTGCCAGCCTGACAGGACAGGGCTCCAATGAGCAGTTCTTC.

The chain uses TRBV27 and TRBJ1-1; no firm D call. Trimming removed 6 bases at V and 0 bases at J, with 8 bases between. Germline V gene data show CDR1 as MNHEY and CDR2 as SMNVEV (reference sequence). The CDR3 sequence is 13 residues long. CDR3 region: CASSLTMNTEAFF. The CDR3 region has the DNA TGTGCCAGCAGCCTCACGATGAACACTGAAGCTTTCTTT.

This chain joins TRBV11-2 and TRBJ1-4; D possibly corresponds to TRBD1 (5 bases). Trimming left V 1 base short and J 5 bases short, with 11 bases between. Germline V lookup: CDR1 SGHAT, CDR2 FQNNGV. This CDR3 spans 15 amino acids. In DNA, the CDR3 is TGTGCCAGCAGCTTAGCACGGGGGAGGAATGAAAAACTGTTTTTT. Translating it yields CASSLARGRNEKLFF.

In the case of this clonotype: Being one base from a much bigger clone, this may be a read error. The rearrangement uses TRBV7-6 and TRBJ2-7; maybe TRBD2 (5 bases). The CDR3 runs 13 residues. CDR1 is SGHVS, CDR2 FNYEAQ, per germline. CDR3 sequence: CASSKEESYEPYF. DNA of the CDR3: TGTGCCAGCAGCAAGGAGGAGTCCTACGAGCCGTACTTC.